This record looks at one T cell receptor (beta chain) sequence and its context. The antigen is undetermined. The CDR3 is made up of 14 amino acids. Germline-derived CDR1 and CDR2 are SEHNR and FQNEAQ (reference sequence). V was clipped by 0 bases and J by 9 bases, with 12 bases between them. Study donors comprised healthy, HIV-negative adults devoid of recent acute infection or vaccination. These data belong to a study of shared clonotypes between healthy human individuals. Background on the study: The composition of the donors was a couple of women and a few men aged 18 to 49.

Clones were read by immunoSEQ multiplex PCR, and TCRdb kept only the in-frame ones, dropping some. Among 1,400,000 or so clones listed, about 98.5% were seen once. Study-level findings and limits: Larger richness was generally estimated for naive than memory subsets.

The sample taken for sequencing was naive CD4+ T cells sorted from blood. The subset is: CD45RA+ positively selected. The chain carries TRBV7-9 and TRBJ2-1; D not resolved. The origin of this receptor is a man between 25 and 39 years old in good health. DNA of the CDR3: TGTGCCAGCAGCTTAGCCGTAATTAAACTTGAGCAGTTCTTC. Protein: CASSLAVIKLEQFF.